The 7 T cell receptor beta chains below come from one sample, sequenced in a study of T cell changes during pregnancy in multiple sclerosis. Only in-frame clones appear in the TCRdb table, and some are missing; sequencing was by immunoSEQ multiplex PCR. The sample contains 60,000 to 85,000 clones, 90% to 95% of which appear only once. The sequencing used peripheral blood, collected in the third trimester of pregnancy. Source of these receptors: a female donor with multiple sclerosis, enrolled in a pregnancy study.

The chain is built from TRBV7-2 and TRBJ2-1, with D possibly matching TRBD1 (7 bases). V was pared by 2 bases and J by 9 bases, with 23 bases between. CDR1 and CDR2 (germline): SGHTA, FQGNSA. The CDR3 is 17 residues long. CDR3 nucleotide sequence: TGTGCCAGCAGCTTACGAGGACAGTCCGGGCAGGGGGGTGAGCAGTTCTTC. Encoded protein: CASSLRGQSGQGGEQFF.

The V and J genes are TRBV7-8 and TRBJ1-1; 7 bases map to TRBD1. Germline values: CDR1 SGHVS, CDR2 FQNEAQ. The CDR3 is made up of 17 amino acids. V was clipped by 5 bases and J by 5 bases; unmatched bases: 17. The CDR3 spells CASSPPTGAQRGTEAFF. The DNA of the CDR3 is TGTGCCAGCAGCCCCCCTACAGGGGCTCAACGGGGGACTGAAGCTTTCTTT.

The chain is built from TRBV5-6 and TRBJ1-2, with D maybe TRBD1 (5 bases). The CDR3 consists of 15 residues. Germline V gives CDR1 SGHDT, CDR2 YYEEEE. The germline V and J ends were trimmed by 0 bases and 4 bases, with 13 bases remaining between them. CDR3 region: CASSLAGGKSYGYTF. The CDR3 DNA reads TGTGCCAGCAGCTTGGCGGGGGGGAAGAGCTATGGCTACACCTTC.

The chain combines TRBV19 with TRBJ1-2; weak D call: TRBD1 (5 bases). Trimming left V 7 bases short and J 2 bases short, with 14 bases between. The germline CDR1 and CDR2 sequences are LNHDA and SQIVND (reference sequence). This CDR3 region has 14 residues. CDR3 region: CASNSGGGNYGYTF. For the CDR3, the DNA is TGTGCCAGTAATAGCGGGGGGGGAAACTATGGCTACACCTTC.

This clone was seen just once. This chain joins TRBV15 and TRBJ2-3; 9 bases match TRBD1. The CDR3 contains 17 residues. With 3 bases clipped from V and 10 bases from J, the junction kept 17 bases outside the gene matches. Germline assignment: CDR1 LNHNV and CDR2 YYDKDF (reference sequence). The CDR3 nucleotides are TGTGCCACCAGCAGTCTTGTCACCGGGGGGACAGGGCGTCCGCAGTATTTT. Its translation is CATSSLVTGGTGRPQYF.

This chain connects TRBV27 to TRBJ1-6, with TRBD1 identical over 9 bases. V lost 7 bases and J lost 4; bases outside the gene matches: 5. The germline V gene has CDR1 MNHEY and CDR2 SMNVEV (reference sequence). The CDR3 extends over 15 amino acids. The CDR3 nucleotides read TGTGCCAGCACCACGGGACAGGGATATAATTCACCCCTCCACTTT. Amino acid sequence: CASTTGQGYNSPLHF.

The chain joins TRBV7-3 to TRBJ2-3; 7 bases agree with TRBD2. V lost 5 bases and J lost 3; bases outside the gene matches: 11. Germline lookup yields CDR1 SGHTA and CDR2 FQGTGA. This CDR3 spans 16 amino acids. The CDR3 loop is CASSLAGGGMTDTQYF. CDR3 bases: TGTGCCAGCAGCCTAGCTGGCGGGGGTATGACAGATACGCAGTATTTT.